These 28 T cell receptor beta chains share one sample of origin, sequenced in a study of blood T cell repertoires in COVID-19. Sequencing used immunoSEQ multiplex PCR; TCRdb keeps in-frame clones, though not all of them. This table holds under 300,000 clones, 81% found once. Sequenced sample: peripheral blood. The receptors here all came from a woman aged 60 to 75 with active or convalescent COVID-19.

This chain connects TRBV5-4 to TRBJ2-2, with TRBD1 matching 10 bases. Germline lookup yields CDR1 SGHNT and CDR2 YYREEE (reference sequence). This CDR3 is built from 16 residues. J was trimmed by 2 bases and V by 3 bases; bases with no gene match: 4. CDR3 coding DNA: TGTGCCAGCAGCTGGGGGACAGGGGCCAACACCGGGGAGCTGTTTTTT. Translation gives CASSWGTGANTGELFF.

V usage is TRBV29-1 and J usage is TRBJ1-1; no reliable D call. The V gene lost 2 bases and the J gene lost 4 bases, with 11 bases spanning the gap. This CDR3 comprises 13 residues. Germline loops: CDR1 SQVTM, CDR2 ANQGSEA. The CDR3 protein is CSVERGAGTEAFF. The CDR3 nucleotides are TGCAGCGTTGAACGGGGAGCAGGCACTGAAGCTTTCTTT.

Concerning this clone: Additional DNA sequences in this sample encode the identical CDR3. The rearrangement uses TRBV5-1 and TRBJ1-2; 7 bases align to TRBD1. Germline V gives CDR1 SGHRS, CDR2 YFSETQ. The ends lost 4 bases at V and 2 bases at J; junction bases unmatched: 5. The CDR3 loop spans 14 amino acids. The CDR3 region has the DNA TGCGCCAGCAGCCCTGGACAGGCCAACTATGGCTACACCTTC. Its protein is CASSPGQANYGYTF.

The V and J genes are TRBV21-1 and TRBJ2-4; TRBD2 is the table's D call, not checked against the DNA. TRBV21-1 is marked as a pseudogene. The CDR3 runs 14 residues. CDR3 sequence: CASSKVSTRYIQYF. DNA of the CDR3: TGTGCCAGCAGCAAAGTGTCGACGAGGTACATTCAGTACTTC.

V is TRBV24-1 and J is TRBJ2-1; possible D gene TRBD2, 5 bases. V was pared by 2 bases and J by 7 bases, with 14 bases between. CDR1 is KGHDR and CDR2 is SFDVKD in the germline V gene. CDR3 length equals 15 residues. CDR3 protein: CATSDSRGIGNEQFF. DNA of the CDR3: TGTGCCACCAGTGATTCCCGGGGAATCGGGAATGAGCAGTTCTTC.

A few counts support this clone. This rearrangement joins TRBV11-2 to TRBJ2-7, with D tentatively TRBD2 (6 bases). The V end was cut by 6 bases, the J end by 6 bases, with 15 bases between. In germline, CDR1 is SGHAT, CDR2 FQNNGV. The CDR3 extends over 13 amino acids. DNA of the CDR3: TGTGCCAGCAGTCTCGGAGGGGCGACCGAGCAGTACTTC. Translation: CASSLGGATEQYF.

The chain uses TRBV28 and TRBJ1-2; D gene ambiguous. This CDR3 is 11 amino acids long. The V gene lost 6 bases and the J gene lost 4 bases, with 6 bases spanning the gap. Germline V gene data show CDR1 as MDHEN and CDR2 as SYDVKM. This CDR3 reads CASRGGYGYTF. The CDR3 nucleotides read TGTGCCAGCAGGGGAGGCTATGGCTACACCTTC.

The genes are TRBV10-3 and TRBJ1-6; no definite D call. CDR1 and CDR2 (germline): ENHRY, SYGVKD. Trimming pared 2 bases from V and 10 bases from J, leaving 9 bases between. The CDR3 extends over 13 amino acids. CDR3 region: CAISEGAGSPLHF. Written as DNA, the CDR3 is TGTGCCATCAGTGAGGGTGCGGGGTCACCCCTCCACTTT.

The table lists this clone with a count of one. The chain recombines TRBV24-1 with TRBJ2-1; the match to TRBD2 covers 8 bases. The J segment lost 6 bases and the V segment lost 12 bases, leaving 12 bases of the junction unmatched. The CDR3 sequence is 14 residues long. Looked up from germline, CDR1 is KGHDR and CDR2 is SFDVKD. The CDR3 nucleotides are TGTGCCCGTTCTCGGGGGGGCCAAACCAATGAGCAGTTCTTC. This encodes CARSRGGQTNEQFF.

The chain combines TRBV15 with TRBJ2-2, with D uncertain. Trimming removed 6 bases at V and 1 base at J, with 9 bases between. Germline CDR1 and CDR2: LNHNV and YYDKDF (reference sequence). The length of the CDR3 is 14 residues. DNA for the CDR3: TGTGCCACCAGGTATCGGTGGAACACCGGGGAGCTGTTTTTT. This translates into CATRYRWNTGELFF.

The chain links TRBV20-1 to TRBJ2-3, with D possibly being TRBD2 (6 bases). Germline assignment: CDR1 DFQATT and CDR2 SNEGSKA (reference sequence). The CDR3 has 11 residues. Trimming took off 6 bases at V and 5 bases at J, with 9 bases between the two ends. CDR3 protein: CSARGVDTQYF. The CDR3 DNA reads TGCAGTGCGCGGGGTGTAGATACGCAGTATTTT.

The rearrangement joins TRBV5-1 to TRBJ2-5, with 7 positions matching TRBD1. With 0 bases clipped from V and 10 bases from J, the junction kept 6 bases outside the gene matches. In germline, CDR1 is SGHRS, CDR2 YFSETQ. The CDR3 loop spans 13 amino acids. Written as DNA, the CDR3 is TGCGCCAGCAGCTTGGGGGACAGTGGGTTCCAGTACTTC. Encoded protein: CASSLGDSGFQYF.

The gene calls are TRBV19 and TRBJ2-3; a possible D gene is TRBD2 (6 bases). The CDR3 is 14 amino acids. Trimming cost V 5 bases and J 4 bases, with 13 bases left between them. Germline CDR1 reads LNHDA; CDR2 reads SQIVND (reference sequence). DNA for the CDR3: TGTGCCAGTAGTCGGGGCGGGGATGCAGATACGCAGTATTTT. Amino acid sequence: CASSRGGDADTQYF.

This chain connects TRBV2 to TRBJ1-2; D gene uncertain. The CDR3 is 12 amino acids. Germline V CDR1 and CDR2: SNHLY, FYNNEI. Trimming stripped 9 bases from V and 2 bases from J, with 10 bases between. The CDR3 spells CARGGRNYGYTF. The CDR3 region has the DNA TGTGCCAGGGGCGGGCGGAACTATGGCTACACCTTC.

V usage is TRBV2 and J usage is TRBJ2-5, with TRBD2 matching 8 bases. V lost 7 bases, J lost 5 bases, and 15 bases stayed unmatched. The CDR3 consists of 16 residues. Germline assignment: CDR1 SNHLY and CDR2 FYNNEI. Here the CDR3 reads CASTSGGARFSETQYF. In nucleotides, the CDR3 is TGTGCCAGCACCAGCGGGGGAGCCCGATTTTCCGAGACCCAGTACTTC.

V gene TRBV5-6 combines with J gene TRBJ2-7; TRBD1 matches at 7 bases. With V trimmed by 2 bases and J by 4 bases, 3 bases remained unmatched. The CDR3 covers 13 residues. The germline gives CDR1 SGHDT, CDR2 YYEEEE. The CDR3 DNA is TGTGCCAGCAGCTTACAGGGGCGGTACGAGCAGTACTTC. Its translation: CASSLQGRYEQYF.

This chain links TRBV27 with TRBJ1-6; 7 bases map to TRBD1. Losses at the gene ends were 6 bases for V and 8 bases for J; bases not matched to a gene: 10. The CDR3 is made up of 15 amino acids. CDR1 and CDR2 (germline): MNHEY, SMNVEV (reference sequence). The CDR3 protein is CASRSGTARDSPLHF. In DNA, the CDR3 is TGTGCCAGCAGGTCCGGGACAGCAAGGGATTCACCCCTCCACTTT.

The chain carries TRBV2 and TRBJ2-1; possibly TRBD1 for D (6 bases). Per the germline V gene, CDR1 is SNHLY and CDR2 is FYNNEI. V lost 3 bases and J 12 bases, leaving 18 bases between the germline ends. The CDR3 has 14 residues. This CDR3 is CASSDYRESSGQFF. The CDR3 region has the DNA TGTGCCAGCAGTGATTACAGGGAAAGCTCGGGGCAGTTCTTC.

The chain combines TRBV23-1 with TRBJ1-3; maybe TRBD1 (6 bases). TRBV23-1 carries the ORF label, with uncertain function. The CDR3 runs 16 residues. V lost 0 bases and J 3 bases, leaving 12 bases between the germline ends. CDR3 sequence reads: CASSQSRGARGNTIYF. The CDR3 DNA is TGCGCCAGCAGTCAATCTCGGGGGGCGCGTGGAAACACCATATATTTT.

The chain carries TRBV7-2 and TRBJ1-5; D gene uncertain. The CDR3 length is 13 residues. Trimming pared 1 base from V and 5 bases from J, leaving 6 bases between. CDR1 is SGHTA and CDR2 is FQGNSA in the germline V gene. DNA of the CDR3: TGTGCCAGCAGCTTAGTGGAGGATCAGCCCCAGCATTTT. As protein: CASSLVEDQPQHF.

The chain links TRBV11-3 to TRBJ1-1; possibly TRBD1 for D (5 bases). The CDR3 covers 15 residues. Per the germline V gene, CDR1 is SGHNT and CDR2 is YENEEA. Trimming shortened V by 5 bases and J by 2 bases, and 15 bases separated the two germline ends. This chain's CDR3 is CASSARGGVNTEAFF. The CDR3, as DNA: TGTGCCAGCAGCGCCCGGGGAGGGGTAAACACTGAAGCTTTCTTT.

The V call is TRBV9, the J call TRBJ2-1; TRBD1 might be the D (5 bases). The CDR3 loop spans 15 amino acids. CDR1 and CDR2 (germline): SGDLS, YYNGEE. Between the trimmed V and J ends, which lost 1 base and 0 bases, there was a span of 8 bases. The CDR3 is CASSVQGDSYNEQFF. The CDR3 DNA follows: TGTGCCAGCAGCGTACAGGGTGACTCCTACAATGAGCAGTTCTTC.

The chain employs TRBV4-3 and TRBJ2-2, with 12 bases lining up with TRBD2. This CDR3 contains 16 residues. The V and J ends lost 2 bases and 7 bases, in that order; junction bases with no gene match: 5. In germline, CDR1 is LGHNA, CDR2 YSLEER. The CDR3 here is CASSQHLAGGLGELFF. In nucleotides, the CDR3 is TGCGCCAGCAGCCAACACCTAGCGGGGGGGCTCGGGGAGCTGTTTTTT.

This clone was observed once. The genes are TRBV6-2 or TRBV6-3 and TRBJ2-1, with 7 bases identical to TRBD2. CDR3 length: 15 residues. Germline trimming cut 2 bases from V and 6 bases from J; bases unmatched to any gene: 7. CDR1 and CDR2 from the germline V gene are MNHEY and SVGEGT. The CDR3 DNA follows: TGTGCCAGCAGTTACCTGGCTAGCGGCCGCAATGAGCAGTTCTTC. It specifies CASSYLASGRNEQFF.

The V gene is TRBV27, the J gene TRBJ2-5, with D tentatively TRBD1 (5 bases). Germline lookup yields CDR1 MNHEY and CDR2 SMNVEV (reference sequence). With 5 bases removed from V and 1 base from J, the gap between germline ends came to 11 bases. CDR3 size: 14 residues. This chain's CDR3 is CASSTRTFQETQYF. The CDR3 nucleotides read TGTGCCAGCAGTACCCGGACATTCCAAGAGACCCAGTACTTC.

This chain connects TRBV6-1 to TRBJ1-6; 8 positions match TRBD1. V lost 3 bases to trimming and J lost 7 bases; unmatched junction nucleotides: 14. Germline V gene sequence: CDR1 MNHNS, CDR2 SASEGT. There are 18 residues in the CDR3. The CDR3 nucleotides are TGTGCCAGCAGTGATCACCTCACCGGGACAGGCCGCAATTCACCCCTCCACTTT. Its protein is CASSDHLTGTGRNSPLHF.

The rearrangement joins TRBV5-1 to TRBJ1-5; TRBD1 might be the D (5 bases). V dropped 4 bases and J dropped 1 base, with 18 bases sitting between them. The CDR3 covers 17 residues. The germline V gene has CDR1 SGHRS and CDR2 YFSETQ. CDR3 sequence (DNA): TGCGCCAGCAGCCTTGTGGGAGGGGAGGTGAGCAATCAGCCCCAGCATTTT. Protein sequence: CASSLVGGEVSNQPQHF.

The rearrangement joins TRBV13 to TRBJ2-1; D uncertain. CDR3 length: 18 amino acids. The ends were cut back, 4 bases at V and 0 bases at J, with 19 bases in the middle. CDR1 PRHDT and CDR2 FYEKMQ come from the germline V gene (reference sequence). CDR3 residues: CASSSYFLTESSYNEQFF. CDR3 coding DNA: TGTGCCAGCAGCTCCTATTTTTTAACCGAAAGCTCCTACAATGAGCAGTTCTTC. Based on the CDR3 plus reference TRBV13 and TRBJ2-1, the full variable domain is AAGVIQSPRHLIKEKRETATLKCYPIPRHDTVYWYQQGPGQDPQFLISFYEKMQSDKGSIPDRFSAQQFSDYHSELNMSSLELGDSALYFCASSSYFLTESSYNEQFFGPGTRLTVL.